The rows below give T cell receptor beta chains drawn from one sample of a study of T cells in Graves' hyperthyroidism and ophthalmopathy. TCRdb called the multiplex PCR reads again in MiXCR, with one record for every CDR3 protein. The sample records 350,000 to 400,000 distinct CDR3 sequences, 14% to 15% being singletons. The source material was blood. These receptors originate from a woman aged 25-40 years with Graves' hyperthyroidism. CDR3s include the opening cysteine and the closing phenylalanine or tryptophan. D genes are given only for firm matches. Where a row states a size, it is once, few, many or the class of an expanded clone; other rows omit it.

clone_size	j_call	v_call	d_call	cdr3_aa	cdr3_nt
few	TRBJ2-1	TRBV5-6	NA	CASSGTVWNEQFF	TGTGCCAGCAGCGGGACGGTTTGGAATGAGCAGTTCTTC
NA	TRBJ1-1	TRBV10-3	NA	CAISESRRSEAFF	TGTGCCATCAGTGAAAGCAGACGGTCCGAAGCTTTCTTT
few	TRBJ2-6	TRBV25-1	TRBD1	CASSGGRRGQGANVLTF	TGTGCCAGCAGTGGGGGCCGCAGGGGGCAAGGGGCCAACGTCCTGACTTTC
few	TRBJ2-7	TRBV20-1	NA	CSASSPRGGVEQYF	TGCAGTGCTAGCTCTCCTAGGGGGGGAGTCGAGCAGTACTTC
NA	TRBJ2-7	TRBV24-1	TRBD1	CATRGTRDSRYEQYF	TGTGCCACCAGAGGGACACGGGACAGTCGGTACGAGCAGTACTTC
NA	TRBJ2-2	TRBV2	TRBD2	CAGTPTGASGRELFF	TGTGCCGGCACCCCGACCGGGGCTAGCGGGAGGGAGCTGTTTTTT
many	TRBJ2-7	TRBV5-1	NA	CASSPEGSFLYYEQYF	TGCGCCAGCAGCCCAGAGGGTAGCTTTCTTTATTACGAGCAGTACTTC
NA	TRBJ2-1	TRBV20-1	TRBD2	CSARGLAGPHNEQFF	TGCAGTGCTAGAGGACTAGCGGGACCGCACAATGAGCAGTTCTTC
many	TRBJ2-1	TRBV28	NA	CASSLLASITFNEQFF	TGTGCCAGCAGTTTATTGGCCAGTATCACCTTCAATGAGCAGTTCTTC
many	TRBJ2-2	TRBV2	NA	CASSEMKHGELFF	TGTGCCAGCAGTGAGATGAAACATGGGGAGCTGTTTTTT
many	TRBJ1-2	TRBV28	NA	CASSTQGTNNYGYTF	TGTGCCAGCAGTACACAGGGAACGAATAACTATGGCTACACCTTC
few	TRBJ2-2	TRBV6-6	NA	CASSYFGTGELFF	TGTGCCAGCAGTTACTTTGGAACCGGGGAGCTGTTTTTT
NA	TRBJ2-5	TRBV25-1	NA	CASQKTGLGETQYF	TGTGCCAGCCAAAAAACAGGGCTTGGGGAGACCCAGTACTTC
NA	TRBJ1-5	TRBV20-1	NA	CSARGGGENQPQHF	TGCAGTGCTAGAGGGGGAGGGGAGAATCAGCCCCAGCATTTT
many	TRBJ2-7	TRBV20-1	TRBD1	CSARDEGAISEQYF	TGCAGTGCTAGAGATGAGGGGGCGATAAGCGAGCAGTACTTC
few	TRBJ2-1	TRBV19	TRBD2	CATGGDLSSNEQFF	TGTGCCACCGGGGGGGACCTATCTTCCAATGAGCAGTTCTTC
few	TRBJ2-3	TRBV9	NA	CASSVRGSYTDTQYF	TGTGCCAGCAGCGTCAGGGGCAGCTACACAGATACGCAGTATTTT
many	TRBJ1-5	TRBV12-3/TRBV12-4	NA	CASSQRFGGGNQPQHF	TGTGCCAGCAGCCAACGGTTCGGGGGCGGCAATCAGCCCCAGCATTTT
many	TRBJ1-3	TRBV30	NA	CAWSVPGNTIYF	TGTGCCTGGAGTGTACCCGGAAACACCATATATTTT
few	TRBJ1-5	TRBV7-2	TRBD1	CASSSSGQSNQPQHF	TGTGCCAGCAGCTCCTCGGGACAGAGTAATCAGCCCCAGCATTTT
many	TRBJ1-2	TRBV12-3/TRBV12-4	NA	CASRHRVQYYGYTF	TGTGCCAGCAGGCACAGGGTACAGTACTATGGCTACACCTTC
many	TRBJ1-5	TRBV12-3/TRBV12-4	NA	CASSLGGARQPQHF	TGTGCCAGCAGTTTAGGGGGGGCTCGGCAGCCCCAGCATTTT
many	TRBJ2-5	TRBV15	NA	CATSREGTSRDTQYF	TGTGCCACCAGCAGAGAAGGGACTTCTAGAGATACCCAGTACTTC
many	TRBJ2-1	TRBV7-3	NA	CASSLNVAAAYNEQFF	TGTGCCAGCAGCTTAAACGTAGCTGCTGCCTACAATGAGCAGTTCTTC
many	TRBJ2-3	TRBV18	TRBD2	CASSPGLAGVKRTDTQYF	TGTGCCAGCTCACCGGGACTAGCGGGAGTAAAACGCACAGATACGCAGTATTTT